The 2 T cell receptor beta chains below come from one sample, sequenced in a study of graft-versus-host responses after intestinal transplantation. These TCRs are of unknown antigen specificity. Profiled with immunoSEQ multiplex PCR; TCRdb holds only in-frame clones, not every one. The sample carries 80,000 to 95,000 clones, about 89% recorded once. This material consisted of unstimulated CD8+ T cells sorted from spleen or lymph node cells, taken before intestinal transplant. The receptors were sampled from a human donor who received an intestinal transplant.

The chain joins TRBV6-6 to TRBJ2-7; D gene ambiguous. The CDR3 length is 13 residues. The V end lost 4 bases, the J end lost 2 bases, and 9 bases lay between the germline ends. The germline gives CDR1 MNHNY, CDR2 SVGAGI (reference sequence). The CDR3 loop is CASSSIAAYEQYF. For the CDR3, the DNA is TGTGCCAGCAGTTCCATAGCTGCCTACGAGCAGTACTTC.

The rearrangement joins TRBV7-9 to TRBJ1-1, with 9 bases matching TRBD1. CDR1 and CDR2 from the germline V gene are SEHNR and FQNEAQ (reference sequence). Unmatched junction bases numbered 7, after V lost 1 base and J lost 10 bases. The CDR3 length is 14 residues. The CDR3 spells CASSLDRGPGAAFF. CDR3 nucleotide sequence: TGTGCCAGCAGCTTAGACAGGGGGCCGGGCGCAGCTTTCTTT.